Presented here are 13 T cell receptor beta chains from one specimen sequenced in a study of CD8 T cells in Susac syndrome (dated by TCRdb to between 2019 and 2020). Library method: the immunoSEQ multiplex PCR assay. RNA was extracted with the RNeasy kit and roughly 0.45 to 1 ug was reverse transcribed using random hexamers. Using fastp trimming at Q25 and MiXCR clonotype assembly, TCRdb reanalyzed the public sequencing data and kept in-frame beta chains. Each record represents a unique CDR3 protein, reported with the most common genes and DNA among its rows. The sample table shows about 120,000 distinct CDR3 sequences, and just over 95% are seen once. Approximately 0.15% of the sample rests with the top ten. The sample taken for sequencing was CD4+ T cells from PBMCs. These TCRs come from a human donor with Susac syndrome.

The chain has TRBV12-3 or TRBV12-4 and TRBJ1-2; D unresolved. The V end lost 3 bases, the J end lost 8 bases, and 13 bases lay between the germline ends. CDR3 size: 13 residues. Written as DNA, the CDR3 is TGTGCCAGCAGTTTCGGCCCGTCTAAGGGCTACACCTTC. Protein: CASSFGPSKGYTF.

The rearrangement uses TRBV20-1 and TRBJ2-5, with D perhaps matching TRBD2 (7 bases). The length of the CDR3 is 13 residues. Germline CDR1 reads DFQATT; CDR2 reads SNEGSKA (reference sequence). Trimming took off 6 bases at V and 2 bases at J, with 13 bases between the two ends. The CDR3 sequence: CSATRGGQETQYF. The CDR3 bases are TGCAGTGCCACCAGGGGAGGGCAAGAGACCCAGTACTTC.

To note about this clonotype: The junction departs from the called germline gene at one end, perhaps through a read error. The chain uses TRBV29-1 and TRBJ2-2; 10 bases match TRBD2. The CDR3 loop spans 16 amino acids. Germline V gene lookup returns CDR1 SQVTM and CDR2 ANQGSEA. CDR3 amino acids: CSVPRLAGSNTGELSF. Here the CDR3 DNA reads TGCAGCGTCCCCCGACTAGCGGGTTCGAACACCGGGGAGCTGTCTTTT.

This clonotype was seen a single time. The chain uses TRBV7-9 and TRBJ1-5; D is ambiguous. V was clipped by 7 bases and J by 4 bases, with 11 bases between them. The CDR3 covers 13 residues. CDR1 is SEHNR and CDR2 is FQNEAQ in the germline V gene (reference sequence). The CDR3 loop reads CASTPSGNQPQHF. CDR3 nucleotide sequence: TGTGCCAGCACTCCCTCGGGGAATCAGCCCCAGCATTTT.

The chain combines TRBV15 with TRBJ2-6; 8 positions agree with TRBD2. Germline-derived CDR1 and CDR2 are LNHNV and YYDKDF (reference sequence). The CDR3 sequence is 15 residues long. V lost 0 bases to trimming and J lost 12 bases; unmatched junction nucleotides: 7. CDR3 protein: CATSRDRWAGGVLTF. The CDR3 DNA reads as TGTGCCACCAGCAGAGATCGTTGGGCGGGGGGCGTCCTGACTTTC.

The chain has TRBV25-1 and TRBJ2-5; 9 bases are a match to TRBD1. Germline CDR1 reads MGHDK; CDR2 reads SYGVNS. With V trimmed by 1 base and J by 4 bases, 7 bases remained unmatched. This CDR3 spans 16 amino acids. CDR3 protein: CASSEFGTGMGETQYF. In DNA, the CDR3 is TGTGCCAGCAGTGAATTCGGGACAGGGATGGGAGAGACCCAGTACTTC.

This clonotype was picked up a small number of times. The V and J genes are TRBV20-1 and TRBJ2-1; D not resolved. The CDR3 spans 13 residues. CDR1 is DFQATT and CDR2 is SNEGSKA in the germline V gene (reference sequence). Trimming removed 3 bases from V and 0 bases from J, with 6 bases in between. The CDR3 DNA reads TGCAGTGCTAGTCCTAGCTCCTACAATGAGCAGTTCTTC. Its translation: CSASPSSYNEQFF.

The sample holds one count of this clonotype. This chain uses TRBV20-1 with TRBJ2-5; D tentatively fits TRBD1 or TRBD2 (5 bases each). V was trimmed by 3 bases and J by 2 bases, leaving 16 bases between them. This CDR3 has 15 amino acids. Per germline, CDR1 DFQATT and CDR2 SNEGSKA (reference sequence). The CDR3 sequence: CSASQWGSGQETQYF. The DNA for the CDR3 is TGCAGTGCTAGTCAGTGGGGGAGTGGTCAAGAGACCCAGTACTTC.

V is TRBV30 and J is TRBJ2-6; no firm D call. This CDR3 has 17 residues. Germline values: CDR1 GTSNPN, CDR2 SVGIG (reference sequence). V was pared by 0 bases and J by 4 bases, with 16 bases between. This CDR3 is CAWSVRLGSIGANVLTF. The CDR3 DNA reads as TGTGCCTGGAGTGTACGTTTAGGCTCTATCGGGGCCAACGTCCTGACTTTC.

This clonotype was recorded a few times. The rearrangement links TRBV3-1 to TRBJ1-5; TRBD1 might be the D (5 bases). V was pared by 4 bases and J by 1 base, with 5 bases between. Germline V gene sequence: CDR1 LGHDT, CDR2 YNNKEL (reference sequence). The CDR3 runs to 13 residues. DNA for the CDR3: TGTGCCAGCAGCCGGGGGAGCAATCAGCCCCAGCATTTT. Its translation: CASSRGSNQPQHF. Drawing the rest from reference TRBV3-1 and TRBJ1-5, the complete variable domain is DTAVSQTPKYLVTQMGNDKSIKCEQNLGHDTMYWYKQDSKKFLKIMFSYNNKELIINETVPNRFSPKSPDKAHLNLHINSLELGDSAVYFCASSRGSNQPQHFGDGTRLSIL.

J is TRBJ1-1 and V is TRBV12-5; D call uncertain. CDR3 length: 11 residues. Trimming took 1 base from V and 5 from J, leaving 2 bases between them. From germline, CDR1 is LGHNT and CDR2 FRNRAP. The CDR3 region has the DNA TGTGCTAGTGGTTTGGAAACTGAAGCTTTCTTT. Protein product: CASGLETEAFF. The full variable domain, completed using reference TRBV12-5 and TRBJ1-1, is DARVTQTPRHKVTEMGQEVTMRCQPILGHNTVFWYRQTMMQGLELLAYFRNRAPLDDSGMPKDRFSAEMPDATLATLKIQPSEPRDSAVYFCASGLETEAFFGQGTRLTVV.

The chain links TRBV2 to TRBJ2-5; 8 nucleotides agree with TRBD1. This CDR3 region has 15 residues. J gave up 3 bases and V 6 bases, and 9 bases lay outside the gene matches. Germline assignment: CDR1 SNHLY and CDR2 FYNNEI. The CDR3 DNA reads TGTGCCAGCAGCCGAAGCAGGACAGGGAAAGAGACCCAGTACTTC. The encoded protein is CASSRSRTGKETQYF.

CDR3 region: CAWSGFEAGEQYF. In nucleotides, the CDR3 is TGTGCCTGGAGTGGTTTCGAAGCTGGCGAGCAGTACTTC. This chain links TRBV30 with TRBJ2-7, with no clear D. The CDR3 is 13 amino acids. CDR1 GTSNPN and CDR2 SVGIG come from the germline V gene (reference sequence). The ends were cut back, 1 base at V and 6 bases at J, with 13 bases in the middle. Filled out from reference TRBV30 and TRBJ2-7, the complete variable domain reads SQTIHQWPATLVQPVGSPLSLECTVEGTSNPNLYWYRQAAGRGLQLLFYSVGIGQISSEVPQNLSASRPQDRQFILSSKKLLLSDSGFYLCAWSGFEAGEQYFGPGTRLTVT.